The clone carrying this TCR beta chain was seen a handful of times. TCRdb called the 5' RACE reads again in MiXCR, with one record for every CDR3 protein. The data show 8,500 to 14,000 distinct CDR3 sequences, about 9.4% seen once. The entry originates in a study of spatial heterogeneity in lung cancer. Study summary: Within raw reads, each unique TCR and UMI combination appeared on average more than ten times.

Time point meaning: blood at routine non-recurrence follow-up after resection. Sequencing of whole RNA from tumor, nontumor lung or frozen PBMC involved no sorting. The CDR3 is 14 residues long. Deletions cut 3 bases from V and 10 bases from J, with 13 bases between. Germline V gene data show CDR1 as MDHEN and CDR2 as SYDVKM. The sequence was obtained from a female donor with early-stage non-small cell lung cancer. The rearrangement uses TRBV28 and TRBJ1-6; no firm D call. Specimen: PBMCs, collected at follow-up. CDR3 coding DNA: TGTGCCAGCAGTTTTATTGGGGAAGAATCACCCCTCCACTTT. Its protein product is CASSFIGEESPLHF.